Given below is one T cell receptor (beta chain) in context. Its target is not known. V gave up 7 bases and J gave up 8 bases, with 20 bases separating them. The CDR3 sequence is 14 residues long. The germline V gene has CDR1 SNHLY and CDR2 FYNNEI. This sample was included in a study of cytomegalovirus exposure and HLA in healthy donors. The study, taken as a whole, reports: Indistinguishability led to the exclusion of some V segments, TRBV6-2 and TRBV6-3 included. As a later analysis revealed, most CMV-associated TCR beta chains appeared HLA-restricted.

Samples came from healthy bone marrow donors. Primers for the PCR totalled 60 Vbeta and 13 Jbeta. Assay: immunoSEQ multiplex PCR; the TCRdb copy retains only in-frame clones and omits some. There are about 130,000 clones in the sample; roughly 79% occur only once, and around 2% lies in the top ten. This chain uses TRBV2 with TRBJ1-2, with D perhaps matching TRBD1 (5 bases). The TCR originated in a woman aged 45-65 years in good health and CMV-seronegative. The source material was PBMCs. This CDR3 reads CASTTGGRARGYTF. The CDR3, as DNA: TGTGCCAGCACGACCGGCGGCAGGGCGCGGGGCTACACCTTC.